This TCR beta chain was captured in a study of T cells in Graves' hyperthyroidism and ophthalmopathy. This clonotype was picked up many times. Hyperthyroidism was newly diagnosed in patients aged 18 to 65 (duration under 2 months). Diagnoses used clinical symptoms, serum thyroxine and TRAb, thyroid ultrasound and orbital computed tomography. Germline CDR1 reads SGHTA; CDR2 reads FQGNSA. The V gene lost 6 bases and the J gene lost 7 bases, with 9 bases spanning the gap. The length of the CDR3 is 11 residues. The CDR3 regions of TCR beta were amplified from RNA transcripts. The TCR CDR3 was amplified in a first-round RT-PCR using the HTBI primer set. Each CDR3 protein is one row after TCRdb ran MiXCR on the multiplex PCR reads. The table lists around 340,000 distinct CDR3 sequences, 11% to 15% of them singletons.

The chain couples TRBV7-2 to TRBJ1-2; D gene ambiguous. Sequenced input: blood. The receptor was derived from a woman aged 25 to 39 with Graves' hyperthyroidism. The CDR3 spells CASRMGVGYTF. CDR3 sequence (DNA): TGTGCCAGCAGGATGGGTGTTGGCTACACCTTC.